This TCR beta chain was recorded in a study of shared clonotypes between healthy human individuals. Study information: The study used three CD4 naive, three CD4 memory, two CD8 naive and one CD8 memory plate per donor. Study-wide findings and caveats: Sorted-subset samples were not fully sequenced, rarefaction indicated.

On this clone itself: The antigen remains undetermined.

V was pared by 5 bases and J by 0 bases, with 8 bases between. The germline CDR1 and CDR2 sequences are GTSNPN and SVGIG (reference sequence). The CDR3 is made up of 13 amino acids. Once extracted for a subset, genomic DNA was divided evenly among several immunoSEQ plates. Some clones are missing from TCRdb's copy, which holds only in-frame ones; the method was immunoSEQ multiplex PCR. The sample carries 2 million to 2.5 million clones, more than 90% recorded once. V gene TRBV30 combines with J gene TRBJ1-5; D uncertain. The source of this sequence is a man aged 18-30 years in good health. The sample taken for sequencing was naive CD4+ T cells sorted from blood. Sample subset: CD45RA+ positively selected. The CDR3, as DNA: TGTGCCTGGGGACGGGATAGCAATCAGCCCCAGCATTTT. Translating gives CAWGRDSNQPQHF.